Below, 21 T cell receptor beta chains from the same sample are listed, as sequenced in a study of cytomegalovirus exposure and HLA in healthy donors. Researchers ran the PCR with 60 Vbeta and 13 Jbeta primers. Sequenced by immunoSEQ multiplex PCR; TCRdb stores in-frame clones only, minus some. This table has around 130,000 clones, roughly three quarters appearing once. Sequencing was done on a sample of PBMCs. These receptors came from a woman aged 40 to 50 in good health and CMV-seronegative.

The chain carries TRBV19 and TRBJ1-2; 7 nucleotides agree with TRBD1. With V trimmed by 6 bases and J by 5 bases, 12 bases remained unmatched. Per the germline V gene, CDR1 is LNHDA and CDR2 is SQIVND (reference sequence). This CDR3 contains 15 residues. CDR3 sequence: CASSQTRQGGYGYTF. CDR3 coding DNA: TGTGCCAGTAGCCAAACCCGGCAGGGGGGTTATGGCTACACCTTC.

This chain uses TRBV27 with TRBJ2-7, with 8 bases that match TRBD2. This CDR3 is 14 amino acids long. Germline loops: CDR1 MNHEY, CDR2 SMNVEV (reference sequence). J gave up 6 bases and V 2 bases, and 6 bases lay outside the gene matches. CDR3 sequence reads: CASSLNTGGLEQYF. The CDR3 DNA reads TGTGCCAGCAGTTTAAATACGGGGGGGCTCGAGCAGTACTTC.

The rearrangement joins TRBV19 to TRBJ1-5; D not certain. This CDR3 region has 12 residues. V dropped 5 bases and J dropped 9 bases, with 11 bases sitting between them. Germline assignment: CDR1 LNHDA and CDR2 SQIVND (reference sequence). This CDR3 is CASSLPEAPQHF. The DNA of the CDR3 is TGTGCCAGTAGTCTTCCGGAGGCGCCCCAGCATTTT.

As concerns this clone: Other nucleotide sequences from this sample produce the same CDR3. The gene calls are TRBV19 and TRBJ2-2; a possible D gene is TRBD1 (5 bases). Germline V gives CDR1 LNHDA, CDR2 SQIVND (reference sequence). The CDR3 has 14 amino acids. V was clipped by 10 bases and J by 2 bases, with 14 bases between them. The CDR3 region is CATKGARNTGELFF. The CDR3 DNA sequence: TGTGCCACCAAAGGGGCGCGAAACACCGGGGAGCTGTTTTTT.

CDR3 sequence reads: CASSLIRVAGITEAFF. The DNA for the CDR3 is TGTGCCAGCAGCTTAATTAGGGTGGCAGGGATCACTGAAGCTTTCTTT. J is TRBJ1-1 and V is TRBV7-2; tentative D call: TRBD1 (5 bases). The ends were cut back, 2 bases at V and 4 bases at J, with 17 bases in the middle. CDR3 length: 16 amino acids. CDR1 and CDR2 (germline): SGHTA, FQGNSA.

This clone was detected once. The chain combines TRBV2 with TRBJ2-5, with TRBD1 as a possible D gene (5 bases). Trimming left V 6 bases short and J 3 bases short, with 14 bases between. Germline V gene data show CDR1 as SNHLY and CDR2 as FYNNEI. The length of the CDR3 is 14 residues. CDR3 sequence: CASRALQGEETQYF. Here the CDR3 DNA reads TGTGCCAGCAGGGCCCTTCAGGGTGAAGAGACCCAGTACTTC.

The rearrangement links TRBV6-6 to TRBJ2-1, with 7 bases aligning to TRBD2. The V and J ends lost 6 bases and 0 bases, in that order; junction bases with no gene match: 5. Per the germline V gene, CDR1 is MNHNY and CDR2 is SVGAGI (reference sequence). This CDR3 has 15 residues. The CDR3 loop reads CASSLPGGSYNEQFF. CDR3 coding DNA: TGTGCCAGCAGCCTACCGGGGGGCTCCTACAATGAGCAGTTCTTC.

V usage is TRBV25-1 and J usage is TRBJ2-1, with D perhaps matching TRBD2 (7 bases). Trimming removed 0 bases from V and 6 bases from J, with 21 bases in between. Germline CDR1 is MGHDK and CDR2 is SYGVNS. This CDR3 spans 18 amino acids. CDR3 DNA sequence: TGTGCCAGCAGTGAATATGGACAGAGTGGTCGGACTAGCAATGAGCAGTTCTTC. Protein sequence: CASSEYGQSGRTSNEQFF.

V gene TRBV19 combines with J gene TRBJ2-7; 7 nucleotides align to TRBD1. Trimming took 3 bases from V and 2 from J; bases not matched to a gene: 4. The CDR3 consists of 14 residues. Per the germline V gene, CDR1 is LNHDA and CDR2 is SQIVND (reference sequence). CDR3 sequence: CASSIKTGTYEQYF. In nucleotides, the CDR3 is TGTGCCAGTAGTATTAAGACAGGGACCTACGAGCAGTACTTC.

The chain employs TRBV18 and TRBJ1-1, with D hard to call. Germline V gives CDR1 KGHSH, CDR2 LQKENI. The CDR3 has 12 amino acids. Trimming removed 3 bases from V and 8 bases from J, with 10 bases in between. CDR3 nucleotide sequence: TGTGCCAGCTCACCTGCGCGGCAGGAAGCTTTCTTT. It specifies CASSPARQEAFF.

This clone was detected only once. The chain has TRBV4-2 and TRBJ2-5; 11 bases align to TRBD2. Trimming at V came to 3 bases and at J to 3 bases, leaving 6 bases not matched to a gene. CDR1 is LGHNA, CDR2 YNFKEQ, per germline. This CDR3 region has 16 residues. CDR3 in DNA: TGTGCCAGCAGCCAGCCGACTAGCGGGGTCGAAGAGACCCAGTACTTC. It encodes CASSQPTSGVEETQYF.

The chain links TRBV6-1 to TRBJ1-5; possible D gene TRBD1, 6 bases. The CDR3 runs 14 residues. Trimming removed 2 bases at V and 4 bases at J, with 9 bases between. Per germline, CDR1 MNHNS and CDR2 SASEGT. The CDR3 DNA reads TGTGCCAGCAGTGAAACACAGGGTAATCAGCCCCAGCATTTT. Protein product: CASSETQGNQPQHF.

This clone was recorded a few times. The chain links TRBV6-1 to TRBJ2-1; 9 nucleotides line up with TRBD2. CDR3 length: 14 residues. V shed 10 bases and J 9 bases; nucleotides not matched to a gene: 13. Germline lookup yields CDR1 MNHNS and CDR2 SASEGT. CDR3 DNA sequence: TGTGCCACAACTCGGCTAGCGGGACCAGGTGAGCAGTTCTTC. It yields the protein CATTRLAGPGEQFF.

This clone has more than one count but fewer than ten. This chain joins TRBV30 and TRBJ2-2; no clear D. The V end lost 3 bases, the J end lost 0 bases, and 14 bases lay between the germline ends. The CDR3 is made up of 16 amino acids. Germline V gene lookup returns CDR1 GTSNPN and CDR2 SVGIG (reference sequence). The DNA of the CDR3 is TGTGCCTGGAGCCCTGGGCACCCCGCGAACACCGGGGAGCTGTTTTTT. Translation gives CAWSPGHPANTGELFF. Based on the CDR3 plus reference TRBV30 and TRBJ2-2, the full variable domain is SQTIHQWPATLVQPVGSPLSLECTVEGTSNPNLYWYRQAAGRGLQLLFYSVGIGQISSEVPQNLSASRPQDRQFILSSKKLLLSDSGFYLCAWSPGHPANTGELFFGEGSRLTVL.

There are a few counts of this clone. The CDR3 region has the DNA TGCAGCGTTGAACAGGGACAAAGGTGGGACACCATATATTTT. Encoded protein: CSVEQGQRWDTIYF. The rearrangement joins TRBV29-1 to TRBJ1-3, with D possibly matching TRBD1 (6 bases). V dropped 2 bases and J dropped 8 bases, with 16 bases sitting between them. The CDR3 has 14 residues. Per the germline V gene, CDR1 is SQVTM and CDR2 is ANQGSEA.

A single count supports this clone. The rearrangement uses TRBV6-5 and TRBJ2-5; maybe TRBD2 (6 bases). The CDR3 is 16 residues long. Deletions cut 0 bases from V and 0 bases from J, with 11 bases between. Per germline, CDR1 MNHEY and CDR2 SVGAGI. The CDR3: CASSYSFGGNQETQYF. The CDR3 nucleotides read TGTGCCAGCAGTTACTCGTTTGGGGGGAACCAAGAGACCCAGTACTTC.

The chain links TRBV27 to TRBJ2-7; 7 bases align to TRBD2. There are 17 residues in the CDR3. Germline CDR1 MNHEY, CDR2 SMNVEV (reference sequence). The V gene end was trimmed by 4 bases and the J gene end by 3 bases; junction bases not matched to a gene: 15. The CDR3 coding sequence is TGTGCCAGCAGTTCCAATTATATTGGGAGGGTTGACTACGAGCAGTACTTC. This translates into CASSSNYIGRVDYEQYF.

J is TRBJ2-1 and V is TRBV20-1; no firm D call. The V gene lost 6 bases and the J gene lost 4 bases, with 7 bases spanning the gap. The CDR3 consists of 11 residues. Germline assignment: CDR1 DFQATT and CDR2 SNEGSKA (reference sequence). The CDR3 sequence is CSAASYNEQFF. CDR3 sequence (DNA): TGCAGTGCGGCTAGTTACAATGAGCAGTTCTTC.

The chain uses TRBV9 and TRBJ1-4, with D tentatively TRBD1 (5 bases). From germline, CDR1 is SGDLS and CDR2 YYNGEE. V lost 0 bases to trimming and J lost 8 bases, with 14 bases between them. There are 15 residues in the CDR3. Here the CDR3 reads CASSVEGRVREKLFF. DNA of the CDR3: TGTGCCAGCAGCGTAGAAGGCAGGGTCCGGGAAAAACTGTTTTTT.

CDR3 in amino acids: CASRLYEQYF. As DNA, the CDR3 is TGTGCCAGCCGACTTTACGAGCAGTACTTC. The chain has TRBV5-8 and TRBJ2-7, with D hard to call. Germline CDR1 and CDR2: SGHTS and YDEGEE. Trimming cost V 7 bases and J 4 bases, with 6 bases left between them. CDR3 length: 10 residues.

This clone was seen a handful of times. CDR3 DNA sequence: TGTGCCAGCAAGGGCGGGGAGGGCGGGGAGCTGTTTTTT. Protein: CASKGGEGGELFF. The chain employs TRBV2 and TRBJ2-2; the match to TRBD2 covers 7 bases. This CDR3 comprises 13 residues. The germline V gene has CDR1 SNHLY and CDR2 FYNNEI. The ends lost 7 bases at V and 7 bases at J; junction bases unmatched: 6.